These 28 T cell receptor beta chains were sequenced from one sample in a study of CD8 T cells in Susac syndrome. Reverse transcription of roughly 0.5 to 1 ug RNA was carried out with random hexamers. TCRdb independently ran MiXCR on the immunoSEQ multiplex PCR reads; one entry per CDR3 protein. The sample has 170,000 or so distinct CDR3 sequences, around 94% seen once. The sequenced sample consisted of CD4+ T cells from PBMCs. The origin of the receptors is a human donor with Susac syndrome.

V is TRBV12-3 or TRBV12-4 and J is TRBJ1-5, with TRBD1 as a possible D gene (6 bases). V was clipped by 6 bases and J by 5 bases, with 14 bases between them. The CDR3 spans 14 residues. CDR3 coding DNA: TGTGCCAGCAGCAGCAGGGGAGGGTATCAGCCCCAGCATTTT. It codes for CASSSRGGYQPQHF.

The chain couples TRBV6-6 to TRBJ2-7; TRBD2 matches at 12 bases. The CDR3 is made up of 14 amino acids. From germline, CDR1 is MNHNY and CDR2 SVGAGI (reference sequence). With 6 bases clipped from V and 4 bases from J, the junction kept 4 bases outside the gene matches. Here the CDR3 DNA reads TGTGCCAGCAGGACTAGCGGGAGCGGTTACGAGCAGTACTTC. It yields the protein CASRTSGSGYEQYF.

The chain employs TRBV29-1 and TRBJ1-1; weak D call: TRBD1 (6 bases). Germline V CDR1 and CDR2: SQVTM, ANQGSEA. CDR3 length: 14 residues. V was pared by 5 bases and J by 6 bases, with 19 bases between. CDR3 region: CSVRIGGLSAEAFF. The CDR3 DNA sequence: TGCAGCGTTAGAATCGGGGGGCTCTCCGCTGAAGCTTTCTTT. Combining the CDR3 with reference TRBV29-1 and TRBJ1-1 gives the whole variable domain SAVISQKPSRDICQRGTSLTIQCQVDSQVTMMFWYRQQPGQSLTLIATANQGSEATYESGFVIDKFPISRPNLTFSTLTVSNMSPEDSSIYLCSVRIGGLSAEAFFGQGTRLTVV.

The rearrangement joins TRBV5-1 to TRBJ2-3; 15 bases are shared with TRBD2. The CDR3 extends over 19 amino acids. CDR1 is SGHRS and CDR2 is YFSETQ in the germline V gene. V shed 4 bases, J shed 0 bases, and the junction held 9 bases outside the gene matches. In nucleotides, the CDR3 is TGCGCCAGCAGCGGGGGACTAGCGGGGGGTCGCTATAGCACAGATACGCAGTATTTT. This gives the protein CASSGGLAGGRYSTDTQYF.

CDR3 in DNA: TGTGCCAGCAGCCAAGATCCCAACAATCAGCCCCAGCATTTT. It is translated as CASSQDPNNQPQHF. The chain employs TRBV3-1 and TRBJ1-5; D is ambiguous. Germline V lookup: CDR1 LGHDT, CDR2 YNNKEL (reference sequence). V was trimmed by 0 bases and J by 3 bases, leaving 6 bases between them. The CDR3 is made up of 14 amino acids.

The sample holds a few counts of this clonotype. CDR3 nucleotides: TGCAGTGCTAGAAGGGGGCCTGGGGCCAACGTCCTGACTTTC. Encoded protein: CSARRGPGANVLTF. V and J are TRBV20-1 and TRBJ2-6, with 7 bases fitting TRBD1. This CDR3 is built from 14 residues. The germline gives CDR1 DFQATT, CDR2 SNEGSKA (reference sequence). The trim removed 2 bases at V and 2 bases at J, leaving 0 bases unmatched.

The chain carries TRBV20-1 and TRBJ1-1; 9 positions match TRBD1. Germline CDR1 and CDR2: DFQATT and SNEGSKA (reference sequence). This CDR3 is built from 12 residues. The V segment lost 5 bases and the J segment 10 bases; nucleotides outside the gene matches: 8. The CDR3 loop is CSADEMDRGAFF. In DNA form, the CDR3 reads TGCAGTGCTGATGAGATGGACAGGGGAGCTTTCTTT.

The V and J genes are TRBV12-3 or TRBV12-4 and TRBJ1-2; D might be TRBD1 (5 bases). The CDR3 runs 12 residues. Trimming removed 5 bases from V and 8 bases from J, with 12 bases in between. CDR3 sequence reads: CASSPAGYGYTF. The CDR3 nucleotides read TGTGCCAGCAGTCCAGCAGGGTACGGCTACACCTTC.

The chain carries TRBV11-2 and TRBJ2-2; no clear D. Germline CDR1 and CDR2: SGHAT and FQNNGV. The V gene lost 4 bases and the J gene lost 6 bases, with 12 bases spanning the gap. The CDR3 length is 14 residues. The CDR3 DNA reads as TGTGCCAGCAGCTCCAACTTGATTGCCGGGGAGCTGTTTTTT. Its translation: CASSSNLIAGELFF.

This chain links TRBV20-1 with TRBJ2-7; 10 bases map to TRBD2. This CDR3 is 14 amino acids long. Per the germline V gene, CDR1 is DFQATT and CDR2 is SNEGSKA (reference sequence). With V trimmed by 6 bases and J by 2 bases, 7 bases remained unmatched. CDR3 protein: CSADSGGLTYEQYF. The CDR3 DNA sequence: TGCAGTGCGGATAGCGGGGGGCTCACCTACGAGCAGTACTTC.

V and J are TRBV7-9 and TRBJ1-1; D is undetermined. The CDR3 consists of 11 residues. Trimming took off 1 base at V and 5 bases at J, with 2 bases between the two ends. Looked up from germline, CDR1 is SEHNR and CDR2 is FQNEAQ (reference sequence). In nucleotides, the CDR3 is TGTGCCAGCAGCTTAGTTACTGAAGCTTTCTTT. As protein: CASSLVTEAFF.

The V gene is TRBV25-1, the J gene TRBJ2-7; TRBD1 aligns across 8 bases. The V and J ends lost 4 bases and 2 bases, in that order; junction bases with no gene match: 7. Per germline, CDR1 MGHDK and CDR2 SYGVNS. This CDR3 has 15 residues. The CDR3 loop reads CASSGRTGHPYEQYF. The CDR3 bases are TGTGCCAGCAGTGGAAGGACAGGGCATCCCTACGAGCAGTACTTC.

J is TRBJ2-1 and V is TRBV20-1; 16 nucleotides agree with TRBD2. Losses at the gene ends were 0 bases for V and 15 bases for J; bases not matched to a gene: 14. CDR1 and CDR2 (germline): DFQATT, SNEGSKA (reference sequence). The CDR3 has 17 residues. The CDR3 DNA follows: TGCAGTGCTAGAGATCGGGGACTAGCGGGAGGGCCCTTTTTAACGTTCTTC. It translates to CSARDRGLAGGPFLTFF.

This chain uses TRBV29-1 with TRBJ2-1, with D perhaps matching TRBD2 (5 bases). Germline CDR1 SQVTM, CDR2 ANQGSEA. V lost 1 base to trimming and J lost 9 bases, with 19 bases between them. This CDR3 spans 15 amino acids. The CDR3 spells CSVEAGSLLRVEQFF. The CDR3 DNA is TGCAGCGTTGAAGCGGGGAGCCTCCTTCGGGTTGAGCAGTTCTTC.

V is TRBV7-2 and J is TRBJ2-7; 7 bases are a match to TRBD1. CDR1 and CDR2 (germline): SGHTA, FQGNSA. CDR3 length: 13 residues. The ends lost 8 bases at V and 0 bases at J; junction bases unmatched: 4. The CDR3 spells CASGRQGSYEQYF. CDR3 in DNA: TGTGCCAGCGGCCGACAGGGCTCCTACGAGCAGTACTTC.

The chain carries TRBV3-1 and TRBJ2-7; D is uncertain. Trimming removed 6 bases from V and 2 bases from J, with 8 bases in between. The CDR3 length is 12 residues. Germline V CDR1 and CDR2: LGHDT, YNNKEL (reference sequence). As DNA, the CDR3 is TGTGCCAGCAGGGGATCGACCTACGAGCAGTACTTC. Protein: CASRGSTYEQYF.

V is TRBV29-1 and J is TRBJ2-7; the match to TRBD2 covers 7 bases. Looked up from germline, CDR1 is SQVTM and CDR2 is ANQGSEA. V was pared by 3 bases and J by 5 bases, with 4 bases of the junction left unmatched. This CDR3 spans 12 amino acids. The CDR3 spells CSVDGGVDEQYF. The CDR3 nucleotides read TGCAGCGTTGATGGGGGGGTCGACGAGCAGTACTTC.

The chain couples TRBV20-1 to TRBJ1-1, with a possible D match to TRBD1 (5 bases). CDR1 DFQATT and CDR2 SNEGSKA come from the germline V gene (reference sequence). Trimming removed 8 bases at V and 4 bases at J, with 26 bases between. This CDR3 region has 16 residues. As DNA, the CDR3 is TGCAGTCCCAAAATTGACCGGGACCCCCGGGGCACTGAAGCTTTCTTT. This encodes CSPKIDRDPRGTEAFF.

The chain is built from TRBV7-8 and TRBJ1-6; D gene ambiguous. CDR3 length: 17 amino acids. Germline lookup yields CDR1 SGHVS and CDR2 FQNEAQ. V lost 2 bases to trimming and J lost 7 bases, with 18 bases between them. This CDR3 is CASSLYGASRGNSPLHF. As DNA, the CDR3 is TGTGCCAGCAGCTTATATGGTGCCTCCCGAGGAAATTCACCCCTCCACTTT.

The rearrangement joins TRBV28 to TRBJ2-3, with TRBD2 matching 9 bases. The length of the CDR3 is 16 residues. Germline V gives CDR1 MDHEN, CDR2 SYDVKM. After removal of 5 bases from V and 1 base from J, the junction contained 7 bases not matched to a gene. The CDR3 nucleotides are TGTGCCAGCAGTGGTGATTGGACTAGCGGCACAGATACGCAGTATTTT. Its protein is CASSGDWTSGTDTQYF.

This clonotype turned up a few times. The CDR3 bases are TGCAGCGTTGAAGAGGGGGCAGCGGGAGGTCGCGAGCAGTACTTC. Translation: CSVEEGAAGGREQYF. V and J are TRBV29-1 and TRBJ2-7, with TRBD2 matching over 9 bases. Germline CDR1 reads SQVTM; CDR2 reads ANQGSEA. The V segment lost 0 bases and the J segment 6 bases; nucleotides outside the gene matches: 9. CDR3 size: 15 residues.

The chain links TRBV19 to TRBJ2-6, with a possible D match to TRBD1 (6 bases). The germline V gene encodes CDR1 LNHDA and CDR2 SQIVND (reference sequence). The CDR3 spans 17 residues. Trimming left V 5 bases short and J 2 bases short, with 16 bases between. This CDR3 is CASSPDLGTTGANVLTF. CDR3 bases: TGTGCCAGTAGTCCGGATCTGGGGACAACTGGGGCCAACGTCCTGACTTTC.

The chain recombines TRBV14 with TRBJ2-2; D remains ambiguous. Germline-derived CDR1 and CDR2 are SGHDN and FVKESK. This CDR3 has 12 residues. V lost 3 bases and J 3 bases, leaving 2 bases between the germline ends. The CDR3 bases are TGTGCCAGCAGCCATCACACCGGGGAGCTGTTTTTT. Its translation: CASSHHTGELFF.

V usage is TRBV5-6 and J usage is TRBJ1-1; D is unresolved. Germline V gene data show CDR1 as SGHDT and CDR2 as YYEEEE. V lost 6 bases and J lost 4, with 13 bases in between. There are 13 residues in the CDR3. CDR3 sequence reads: CASTEGSTTEAFF. The CDR3 region has the DNA TGTGCCAGCACGGAAGGGTCGACCACTGAAGCTTTCTTT.

This clonotype was recorded once. CDR3 amino acids: CASSSTENSYNSPLHF. In DNA, the CDR3 is TGTGCCAGCAGCTCGACAGAAAATAGCTATAATTCACCCCTCCACTTT. The rearrangement links TRBV3-1 to TRBJ1-6; a possible D gene is TRBD1 (5 bases). The CDR3 is made up of 16 amino acids. Per the germline V gene, CDR1 is LGHDT and CDR2 is YNNKEL (reference sequence). V lost 5 bases and J lost 3, with 14 bases in between. The full variable domain, in which reference TRBV3-1 and TRBJ1-6 provide the parts outside the CDR3, is DTAVSQTPKYLVTQMGNDKSIKCEQNLGHDTMYWYKQDSKKFLKIMFSYNNKELIINETVPNRFSPKSPDKAHLNLHINSLELGDSAVYFCASSSTENSYNSPLHFGNGTRLTVT.

V gene TRBV6-2 or TRBV6-3 combines with J gene TRBJ1-2; unclear D gene. The germline CDR1 and CDR2 sequences are MNHEY and SVGEGT. The germline V and J ends were trimmed by 5 bases and 8 bases, with 12 bases remaining between them. The CDR3 totals 12 residues. In nucleotides, the CDR3 is TGTGCCAGCAGTCGAACAGAATCAGGCTACACCTTC. It translates to CASSRTESGYTF.

The chain employs TRBV5-6 and TRBJ1-3, with D possibly matching TRBD1 (5 bases). Germline assignment: CDR1 SGHDT and CDR2 YYEEEE. CDR3 length equals 16 residues. The germline V and J ends were trimmed by 4 bases and 4 bases, with 18 bases remaining between them. CDR3 bases: TGTGCCAGCAGCCGAAGGGGCAGGGCCGGGGGAAACACCATATATTTT. Translated, it gives CASSRRGRAGGNTIYF.

This chain connects TRBV29-1 to TRBJ2-7; no clear D. V lost 3 bases to trimming and J lost 3 bases, with 6 bases between them. Per germline, CDR1 SQVTM and CDR2 ANQGSEA. This CDR3 region has 11 residues. The CDR3 sequence is CSVESNYEQYF. The CDR3 region has the DNA TGCAGCGTTGAGAGCAACTACGAGCAGTACTTC.